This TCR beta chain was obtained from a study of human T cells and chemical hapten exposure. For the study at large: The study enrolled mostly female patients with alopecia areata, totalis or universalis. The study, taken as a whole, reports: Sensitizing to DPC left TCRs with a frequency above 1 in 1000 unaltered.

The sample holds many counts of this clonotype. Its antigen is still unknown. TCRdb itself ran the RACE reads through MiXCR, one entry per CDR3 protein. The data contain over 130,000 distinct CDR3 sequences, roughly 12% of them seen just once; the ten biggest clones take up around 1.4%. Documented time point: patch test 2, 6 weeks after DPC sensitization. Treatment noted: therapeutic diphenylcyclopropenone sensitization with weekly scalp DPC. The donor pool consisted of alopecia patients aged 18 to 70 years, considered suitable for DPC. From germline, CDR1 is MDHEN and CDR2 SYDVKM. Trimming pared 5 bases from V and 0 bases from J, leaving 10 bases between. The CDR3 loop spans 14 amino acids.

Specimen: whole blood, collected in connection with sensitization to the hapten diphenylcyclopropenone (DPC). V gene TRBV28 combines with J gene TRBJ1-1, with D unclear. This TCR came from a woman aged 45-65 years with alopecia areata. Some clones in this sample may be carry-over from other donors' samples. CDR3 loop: CASSLPSMNTEAFF. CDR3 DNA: TGTGCCAGCAGTCTCCCGTCCATGAACACTGAAGCTTTCTTT.